This entry features one T cell receptor beta chain sequence. What this receptor recognizes is not known. Per-base quality was not reported, and no clone a single base away is much larger than it. The data belong to a study of T cells in Graves' hyperthyroidism and ophthalmopathy (dated by TCRdb to the late 2010s). About the full investigation: Peripheral blood was collected at initial diagnosis, before any treatment. A discovery cohort of approximately 97 patients, 43 with Graves' ophthalmopathy and fewer than 65 with stable Graves' hyperthyroidism, was used to find distinguishing TCR V-J signatures. An independent validation cohort of 18 to 20 hyperthyroidism patients and approximately 15 patients who later progressed to ophthalmopathy tested prospective prediction of ophthalmopathy. For training and testing, the 100 or so patients in the discovery cohort were randomly divided in a 7:3 ratio. In more than 5 Graves' hyperthyroidism patients, the study also compared T-cell repertoires from thyroid tissue with T-cell repertoires from blood. After sampling, hyperthyroidism patients received methimazole starting at 30 mg daily, and ophthalmopathy patients received high-dose intravenous methylprednisolone. The paper describes TCR Vbeta CDR3 sequencing of 135 peripheral blood samples, made up of fewer than 50 ophthalmopathy patients, roughly 75 hyperthyroidism patients and 17 progressor patients.

Amplification of TCR beta CDR3 regions was carried out from RNA transcripts. A first-round RT-PCR of the TCR CDR3 used the HTBI primer set with the Qiagen OneStep RT-PCR kit. Libraries were constructed in a second round of multiplex PCR, after which size selection and purification were carried out. Paired-end sequencing of the libraries was performed with 100 bp reads on an Illumina HiSeq2000. Processing in the source paper ran as follows. SOAPnuke was used to process the raw data, throwing out any read that contained adapters or uncalled bases, had a mean Phred below 15, or lacked an exact constant-primer or identifier match. High-quality paired reads were merged with COPE v1.2.5, and unique nucleotide sequences were defined as clonotypes. MiTCR v1.1 was used to align clonotypes to the IMGT TRBV, TRBD and TRBJ reference segments. Only V-J combinations with frequency above 0.0001, covering 99% to 99.2% of repertoires, were analysed. The TCS score was defined as F50 (clonal expansion) divided by E x V (chaos), with BLOSUM62-based TCRdist calculated between CDR3 peptides within each V-J. Welch's t-statistics and random forest reduced some 510 V-J features to under 15, which were used in a naive Bayes classifier (R e1071). TCRdb reworked the public reads: Q25 trimming with fastp, MiXCR clone assembly, productive beta chains retained. Identical CDR3 proteins give one entry, which carries the most common genes and DNA. These V and J calls derive from TCRdb rather than the authors' analysis. The sample contains about 500,000 distinct CDR3 sequences, about 16% of them found a single time. Around 32% of the sample is taken by the ten largest.

In the ophthalmopathy patients, disease was moderately to severely active, with a Clinical Activity Score of 3 or more, a NOSPECS grade of 4 or more, and a duration of less than 3 months. Patients with uncontrolled infections, other autoimmune diseases, pregnancy or lactation were excluded. Diagnoses relied on clinical symptoms, serum thyroxine and TRAb, thyroid ultrasound and orbital computed tomography. PBMCs were isolated from around 10 ml of fresh peripheral blood by Ficoll-Paque density gradient centrifugation. Total RNA was extracted using Trizol reagent, and RNA quality was assessed on an Agilent 2100 Bioanalyzer. Broader findings and caveats from the paper: Most expanded thyroid clonotypes (frequency above 0.001) were also found in blood, which suggests that blood repertoires may mirror thyroid immune responses. Sample size was not statistically predetermined, and blinding of investigators to group allocation was not performed. A model built on a 13 V-J signature distinguished ophthalmopathy from stable hyperthyroidism, reaching roughly 88% sensitivity and 81% to 83% specificity in cross-validation and 80%/75% in testing. In validation, the model predicted progression to ophthalmopathy a median of roughly 6.1 months before onset, with approximately 70% sensitivity and 72.22% specificity.

The sequencing sample was made of blood. This TCR was recovered from a woman under 40 with Graves' ophthalmopathy.

The DNA reads TGCGCCAGCAGCGGGGGTGCGGCGGGCCCGTACCAAGAGACCCAGTACTTC. It codes for CASSGGAAGPYQETQYF. The rearrangement joined TRBV4-3 to TRBJ2-5; the D element might be TRBD1 or TRBD2, as each aligns at 5 bases. The germline ends are 19 bases apart after V is trimmed by 5 bases and J by 0 bases. The CDR3 has 17 amino acids, counting the end cysteine and phenylalanine. Only the CDR3 DNA is retained, 51 bases long and in frame from the first base. Sequences LGHNA (CDR1) and YSLEER (CDR2) are obtained from the germline V gene.